What follows are 2 T cell receptor beta chains derived from one specimen sequenced in a study of human CD8 memory T cell subsets (dated by TCRdb to about 2020). This sample was sequenced with a NextSeq 550. A Human TCR Profiling Kit was used to prepare UMI-labeled 5' RACE TCRbeta libraries. TCRdb reprocessed the reads into one record per CDR3 protein sequence, lacking DNA. The sample table on file contains 4,500 to 7,000 distinct CDR3 sequences. The top ten clonotypes cover 35% to 45% of the sample. The sample comprised CD8+ effector memory T cells (TEM) sorted from PBMCs. The cell subset or site label here, explained by the study, means: effector memory CD8 T cells, CCR7- CD45RO+ CD95+. These receptors came from a human donor in good health.

V is TRBV4-2 and J is TRBJ1-3. Germline values: CDR1 LGHNA, CDR2 YNFKEQ. The CDR3 is 16 residues long. CDR3 sequence reads: CASGLGQGSSGNTIYF.

The J gene is TRBJ2-7, the V gene TRBV3-1; TCRdb calls TRBD2, which cannot be checked without DNA. From germline, CDR1 is LGHDT and CDR2 YNNKEL (reference sequence). The CDR3 sequence is 14 residues long. This CDR3 is CASSPSGGTYEQYF.